Following are 4 T cell receptor beta chains from one sample sequenced in a study of blood T cell repertoires in COVID-19 (TCRdb year 2020). Library method: the immunoSEQ multiplex PCR assay. In TCRdb, the immuneACCESS table is reduced to in-frame sequences with V and J assigned. These tables do not hold every clone; where another copy was compared, an unresolved V gene accounts for under half, and the others remain unexplained. For this sample the table gives about 160,000 clones, of which over 75% were detected only once. The ten top clones hold approximately 13% of the sample. Material: peripheral blood. These receptors originate from a man between 65 and 80 years old who had recovered from COVID-19.

This sequence joins TRBV30 and TRBJ2-3, with 9 nucleotides matching TRBD2. Germline CDR1 and CDR2: GTSNPN and SVGIG (reference sequence). This CDR3 is 14 amino acids long. V lost 8 bases, J lost 4 bases, and 10 bases stayed unmatched. DNA for the CDR3: TGTGCCCACGCGCGGGGGGGTTTACCAGATACGCAGTATTTT. Translation gives CAHARGGLPDTQYF.

The chain carries TRBV6-5 and TRBJ1-1; D may be TRBD1 (6 bases). CDR1 and CDR2 (germline): MNHEY, SVGAGI. V was trimmed by 6 bases and J by 4 bases, leaving 12 bases between them. The CDR3 runs to 13 residues. CDR3 loop: CASRTTGVTEAFF. The CDR3 region has the DNA TGTGCCAGCAGGACGACAGGTGTCACTGAAGCTTTCTTT.

The chain carries TRBV3-1 (or the pseudogene TRBV3-2) and TRBJ1-1, with a tentative D call TRBD1 (6 bases). V dropped 1 base and J dropped 1 base, with 16 bases sitting between them. This CDR3 is 17 amino acids long. Germline CDR1 LGHDT, CDR2 YNNKEL (reference sequence). CDR3 protein: CASSQGAGTSQNTEAFF. Written as DNA, the CDR3 is TGTGCCAGCAGCCAAGGAGCGGGGACATCCCAGAACACTGAAGCTTTCTTT.

This rearrangement joins TRBV7-2 to TRBJ2-1; 9 bases map to TRBD1. CDR1 is SGHTA and CDR2 is FQGNSA in the germline V gene. This CDR3 has 15 amino acids. V gave up 2 bases and J gave up 3 bases; unmatched junction bases: 2. The CDR3, as DNA: TGTGCCAGCAGCTTACGACAGGGGGACTACAATGAGCAGTTCTTC. Protein sequence: CASSLRQGDYNEQFF.